Given below is one TCR beta chain in context. Some clones are missing from TCRdb's copy, which holds only in-frame ones; the method was immunoSEQ multiplex PCR. The table has about 90,000 clones, more than 80% seen once. The data belong to a study of OX40 agonist ivuxolimab in advanced cancers. The material was CD4+ or CD8+ T cells sorted from blood, obtained in a trial of the OX40 agonist ivuxolimab. The sequence came from an adult with an advanced solid tumor such as melanoma, head and neck, liver or kidney cancer.

The CDR3 DNA follows: TGTGCCAGCAGGCGGACCCTCTACGAGCAGTACTTC. It encodes CASRRTLYEQYF. The chain is built from TRBV28 and TRBJ2-7; D gene ambiguous. CDR3 length: 12 residues. Germline loops: CDR1 MDHEN, CDR2 SYDVKM. V gave up 6 bases and J gave up 3 bases, with 9 bases separating them. Full variable domain (outside the CDR3, taken from reference TRBV28 and TRBJ2-7): DVKVTQSSRYLVKRTGEKVFLECVQDMDHENMFWYRQDPGLGLRLIYFSYDVKMKEKGDIPEGYSVSREKKERFSLILESASTNQTSMYLCASRRTLYEQYFGPGTRLTVT.